This T cell receptor (beta chain) was sequenced for a study of technical replicates of blood from several donors (dated by TCRdb to about 2017). Libraries were built with the immunoSEQ multiplex PCR assay. TCRdb provides this immuneACCESS table in a form limited to in-frame rearrangements. Some clones are lacking; in checked studies, under half of them reflect an unresolved V gene, and why the rest are absent is not known. The sample data list roughly 62,000 clones, and about nine tenths of these were observed just once. The leading ten clones occupy 4.5% to 5% of the sample. Worth noting for this clone: No antigen is known for it. No quality values exist for individual bases; no much larger clone is one base distant.

The germline V gene provides CDR1 KGHSH and CDR2 LQKENI. The junction carries 10 bases between V and J, which are trimmed by 4 bases and 0 bases respectively. Including cysteine and phenylalanine, the CDR3 has 14 amino acids. The kept DNA is CDR3 alone, 42 bases in frame from the first base. The sequenced material came from PBMCs. The receptor chain draws on TRBV18 and TRBJ2-7; TRBD1 is a possible D gene, resting on 6 matching bases. This TCR came from a human donor in good health. Some clones in this sample may be carry-over from other donors' samples. The CDR3 region: CASSLQGPSYEQYF. The nucleotide sequence is given as TGTGCCAGCTCACTACAGGGCCCCTCCTACGAGCAGTACTTC.